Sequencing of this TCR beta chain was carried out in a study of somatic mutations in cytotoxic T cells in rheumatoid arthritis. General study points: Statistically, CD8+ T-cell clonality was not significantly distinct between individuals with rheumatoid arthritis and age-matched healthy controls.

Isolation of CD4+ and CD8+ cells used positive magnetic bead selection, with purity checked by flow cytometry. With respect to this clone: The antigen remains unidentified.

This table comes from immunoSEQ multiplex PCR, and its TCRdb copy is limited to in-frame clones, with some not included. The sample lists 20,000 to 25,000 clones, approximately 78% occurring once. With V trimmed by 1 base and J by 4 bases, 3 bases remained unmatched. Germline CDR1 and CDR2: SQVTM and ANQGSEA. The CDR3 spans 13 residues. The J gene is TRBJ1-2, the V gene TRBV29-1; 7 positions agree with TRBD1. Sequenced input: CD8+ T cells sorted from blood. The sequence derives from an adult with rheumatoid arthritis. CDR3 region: CSVEGDSVYGYTF. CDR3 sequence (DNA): TGCAGCGTTGAAGGGGACAGCGTCTATGGCTACACCTTC.